Listed below are T cell receptor beta chains from one sample, sequenced in a study of monozygotic twins with inflammatory bowel disease. TCRdb reworked the 5' RACE reads into one entry per CDR3 protein, no DNA. The sample totals roughly 330,000 distinct CDR3 sequences. Sample: blood. The receptors originated from a human donor with ulcerative colitis or Crohn's disease, or a healthy co-twin of an affected twin (not recorded which). CDR3s include the opening cysteine and the closing phenylalanine or tryptophan. The order of the fields is CDR3 protein, V gene, J gene.

CDR3: CASSRSTGNNEQFF
V: TRBV5-1
J: TRBJ2-1

CDR3: CSARDTGQGAGELFF
V: TRBV20-1
J: TRBJ2-2

CDR3: CAISESGQKSPLHF
V: TRBV10-3
J: TRBJ1-6

CDR3: CASSQWDIWSSYEQYF
V: TRBV5-6
J: TRBJ2-7

CDR3: CSARGRDRPYSPLHF
V: TRBV20-1
J: TRBJ1-6

CDR3: CASSPPTGAGTQYF
V: TRBV5-6
J: TRBJ2-5

CDR3: CASREGTANNEKLFF
V: TRBV5-1
J: TRBJ1-4

CDR3: CASSQPTGANTQYF
V: TRBV14
J: TRBJ2-3

CDR3: CASTANREEAFF
V: TRBV18
J: TRBJ1-1

CDR3: CASSASGTKYF
V: TRBV5-4
J: TRBJ2-5

CDR3: CASSPRPNIQYF
V: TRBV12-3/TRBV12-4
J: TRBJ2-4

CDR3: CASSRPVKSTDTQYF
V: TRBV7-2
J: TRBJ2-3

CDR3: CAWSPRIGDRRNSPLHF
V: TRBV30
J: TRBJ1-6

CDR3: CASSFRGPSSYNEQFF
V: TRBV11-3
J: TRBJ2-1

CDR3: CASSPGRGGNEQFF
V: TRBV19
J: TRBJ2-1

CDR3: CASSVRAGPSTDTQYF
V: TRBV6-1
J: TRBJ2-3

CDR3: CASSQTSHEQFF
V: TRBV12-3/TRBV12-4
J: TRBJ2-1

CDR3: CSAAGLDGELFF
V: TRBV20-1
J: TRBJ2-2

CDR3: CASSPRQGYYGYTF
V: TRBV7-8
J: TRBJ1-2

CDR3: CASDDREGTQYF
V: TRBV7-3
J: TRBJ2-5

CDR3: CASSAGTSGTYEQYF
V: TRBV4-1
J: TRBJ2-7

CDR3: CASRGTGYGYTF
V: TRBV6-6
J: TRBJ1-2

CDR3: CSAAGGIGYTF
V: TRBV20-1
J: TRBJ1-2

CDR3: CAISEPYSNQPQHF
V: TRBV10-3
J: TRBJ1-5

CDR3: CASSFLDDTEAFF
V: TRBV5-1
J: TRBJ1-1

CDR3: CASSLWGADQPQHF
V: TRBV7-9
J: TRBJ1-5

CDR3: CASSVDLHSGYGYTF
V: TRBV9
J: TRBJ1-2

CDR3: CASSERGAGELFF
V: TRBV6-1
J: TRBJ2-2

CDR3: CAISESLGYGYTF
V: TRBV10-3
J: TRBJ1-2

CDR3: CASSARENSPLHF
V: TRBV7-9
J: TRBJ1-6

CDR3: CASRSGRGIRGYTF
V: TRBV12-3/TRBV12-4
J: TRBJ1-2

CDR3: CSASSGRGRVTSTDTQYF
V: TRBV20-1
J: TRBJ2-3

CDR3: CSARGQGGIVTPLHF
V: TRBV20-1
J: TRBJ1-6

CDR3: CASSGGTDLAKNIQYF
V: TRBV18
J: TRBJ2-4

CDR3: CSARGDGSYGYTF
V: TRBV20-1
J: TRBJ1-2

CDR3: CASSLVQGSNQPQHF
V: TRBV27
J: TRBJ1-5

CDR3: CASRIMQGTFEAFF
V: TRBV19
J: TRBJ1-1

CDR3: CASSFYSGSGELFF
V: TRBV7-2
J: TRBJ2-2

CDR3: CASSTIGVNYEQYF
V: TRBV7-9
J: TRBJ2-7

CDR3: CATSRDSTIEGEQYF
V: TRBV15
J: TRBJ2-7

CDR3: CASSTGVRQETQYF
V: TRBV5-1
J: TRBJ2-5

CDR3: CASSLGSRNFDNEQFF
V: TRBV5-1
J: TRBJ2-1